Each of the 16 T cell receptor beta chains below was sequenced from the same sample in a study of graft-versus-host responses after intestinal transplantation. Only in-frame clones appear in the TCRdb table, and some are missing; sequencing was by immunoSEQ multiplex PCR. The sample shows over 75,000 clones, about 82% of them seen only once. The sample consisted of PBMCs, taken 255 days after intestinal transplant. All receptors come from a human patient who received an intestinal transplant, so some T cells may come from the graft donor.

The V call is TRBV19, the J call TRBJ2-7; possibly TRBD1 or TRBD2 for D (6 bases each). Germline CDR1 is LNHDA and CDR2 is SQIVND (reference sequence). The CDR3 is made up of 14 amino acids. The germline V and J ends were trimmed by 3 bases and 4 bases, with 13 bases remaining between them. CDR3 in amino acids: CASSMDGGVYEQYF. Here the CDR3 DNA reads TGTGCCAGTAGTATGGACGGGGGCGTTTACGAGCAGTACTTC. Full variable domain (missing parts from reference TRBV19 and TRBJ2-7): DGGITQSPKYLFRKEGQNVTLSCEQNLNHDAMYWYRQDPGQGLRLIYYSQIVNDFQKGDIAEGYSVSREKKESFPLTVTSAQKNPTAFYLCASSMDGGVYEQYFGPGTRLTVT.

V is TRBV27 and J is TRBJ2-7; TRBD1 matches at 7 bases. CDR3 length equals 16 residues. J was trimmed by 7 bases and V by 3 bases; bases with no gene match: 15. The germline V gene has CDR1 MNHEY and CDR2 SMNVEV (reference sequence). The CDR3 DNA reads TGTGCCAGCAGTTTCTCATTGCGAGAGGGGGCGCAGGAGCAGTACTTC. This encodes CASSFSLREGAQEQYF.

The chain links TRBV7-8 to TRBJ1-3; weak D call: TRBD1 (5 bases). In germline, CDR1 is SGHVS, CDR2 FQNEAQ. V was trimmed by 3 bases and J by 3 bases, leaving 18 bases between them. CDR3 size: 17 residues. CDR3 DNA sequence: TGTGCCAGCAGCTTCCCCGGGACTGGGATGGATGGAAACACCATATATTTT. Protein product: CASSFPGTGMDGNTIYF.

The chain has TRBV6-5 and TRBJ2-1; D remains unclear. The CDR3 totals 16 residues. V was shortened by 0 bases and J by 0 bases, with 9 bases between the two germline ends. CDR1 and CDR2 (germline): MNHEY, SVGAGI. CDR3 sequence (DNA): TGTGCCAGCAGTTACTCGATCGGTGGCTCCTACAATGAGCAGTTCTTC. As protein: CASSYSIGGSYNEQFF.

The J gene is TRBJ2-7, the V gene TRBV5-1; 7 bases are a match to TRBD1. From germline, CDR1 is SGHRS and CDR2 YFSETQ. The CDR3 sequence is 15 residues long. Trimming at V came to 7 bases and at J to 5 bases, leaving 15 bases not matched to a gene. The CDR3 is CASYQGVGPIDEQYF. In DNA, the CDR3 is TGCGCCAGCTACCAGGGGGTGGGGCCCATCGACGAGCAGTACTTC.

For the CDR3, the DNA is TGTGCCAGCAGCGACGGGAGTCCCATGAACACTGAAGCTTTCTTT. Translated: CASSDGSPMNTEAFF. The chain employs TRBV5-4 and TRBJ1-1; D unclear. Germline V gives CDR1 SGHNT, CDR2 YYREEE (reference sequence). Trimming stripped 4 bases from V and 0 bases from J, with 13 bases between. The CDR3 covers 15 residues.

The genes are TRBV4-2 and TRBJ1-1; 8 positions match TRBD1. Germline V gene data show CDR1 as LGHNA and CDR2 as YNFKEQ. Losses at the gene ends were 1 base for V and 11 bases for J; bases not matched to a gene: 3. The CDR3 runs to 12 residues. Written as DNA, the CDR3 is TGTGCCAGCAGCCAAGCTCAGGGGGCGGCTTTCTTT. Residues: CASSQAQGAAFF.

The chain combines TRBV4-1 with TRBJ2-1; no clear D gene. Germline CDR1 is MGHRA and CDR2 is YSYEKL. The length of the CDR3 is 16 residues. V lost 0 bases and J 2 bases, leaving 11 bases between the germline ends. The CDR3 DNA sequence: TGCGCCAGCAGCCAAGACGAGAGAGAAGCCTACAATGAGCAGTTCTTC. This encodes CASSQDEREAYNEQFF.

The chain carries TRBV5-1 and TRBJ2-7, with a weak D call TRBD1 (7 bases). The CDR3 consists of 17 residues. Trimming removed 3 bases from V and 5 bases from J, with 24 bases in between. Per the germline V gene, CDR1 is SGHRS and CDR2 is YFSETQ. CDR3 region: CASSSTGGAQGGDEQYF. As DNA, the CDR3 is TGCGCCAGCAGCTCTACCGGAGGGGCGCAGGGGGGAGACGAGCAGTACTTC.

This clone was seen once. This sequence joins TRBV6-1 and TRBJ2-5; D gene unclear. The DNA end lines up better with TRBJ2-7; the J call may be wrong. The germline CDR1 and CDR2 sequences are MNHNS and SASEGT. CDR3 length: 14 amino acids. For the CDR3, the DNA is TGTGCCAGCAGTGACAATCGACCCTCCTACGAGCAGTACTTC. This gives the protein CASSDNRPSYEQYF.

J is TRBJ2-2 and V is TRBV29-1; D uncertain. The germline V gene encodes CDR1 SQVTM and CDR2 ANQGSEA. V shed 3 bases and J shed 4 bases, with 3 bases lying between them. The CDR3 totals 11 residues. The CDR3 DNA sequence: TGCAGCGTTGAGGGCACCGGGGAGCTGTTTTTT. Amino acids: CSVEGTGELFF.

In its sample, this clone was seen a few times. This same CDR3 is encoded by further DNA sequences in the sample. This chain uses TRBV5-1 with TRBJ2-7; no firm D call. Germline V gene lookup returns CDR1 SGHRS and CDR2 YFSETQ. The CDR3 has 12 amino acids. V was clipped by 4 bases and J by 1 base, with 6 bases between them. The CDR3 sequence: CASSQNSYEQYF. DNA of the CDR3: TGCGCCAGCAGCCAGAATTCCTACGAGCAGTACTTC.

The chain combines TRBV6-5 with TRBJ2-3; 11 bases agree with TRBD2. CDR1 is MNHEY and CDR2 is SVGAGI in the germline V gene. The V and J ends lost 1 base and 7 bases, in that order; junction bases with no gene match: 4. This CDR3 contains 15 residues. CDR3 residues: CASSYLAGGPNTQYF. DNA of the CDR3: TGTGCCAGCAGTTACTTAGCGGGGGGGCCAAATACGCAGTATTTT.

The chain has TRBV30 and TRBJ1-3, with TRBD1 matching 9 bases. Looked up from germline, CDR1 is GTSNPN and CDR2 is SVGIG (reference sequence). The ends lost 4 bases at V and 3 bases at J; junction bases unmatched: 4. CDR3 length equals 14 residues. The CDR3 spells CAWISDRGGNTIYF. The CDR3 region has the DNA TGTGCCTGGATTTCGGACAGGGGTGGAAACACCATATATTTT.

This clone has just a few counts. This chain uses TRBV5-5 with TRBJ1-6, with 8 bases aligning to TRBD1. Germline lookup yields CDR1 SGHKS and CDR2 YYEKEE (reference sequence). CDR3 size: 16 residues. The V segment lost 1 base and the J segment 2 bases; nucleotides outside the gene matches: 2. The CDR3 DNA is TGTGCCAGCAGCTTGTACAGGGGGACCTATAATTCACCCCTCCACTTT. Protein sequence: CASSLYRGTYNSPLHF.

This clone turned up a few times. CDR3 loop: CASSLGSSYNSPLHF. The CDR3 DNA sequence: TGTGCCAGCAGCTTGGGGAGCTCCTATAATTCACCCCTCCACTTT. The chain has TRBV5-4 and TRBJ1-6, with D unresolved. CDR3 length: 15 amino acids. Germline values: CDR1 SGHNT, CDR2 YYREEE (reference sequence). V was shortened by 0 bases and J by 0 bases, with 4 bases between the two germline ends.